Listed below are T cell receptor beta chains from one sample, sequenced in a study of T-cell memory formation after mild COVID-19. MiXCR, applied by TCRdb to the 5' RACE reads, yields one record per CDR3 protein. The data show 250,000 to 350,000 distinct CDR3 sequences, just under 20% seen once. Sequencing used PBMCs or a T cell subset sorted from them (not recorded which). The receptors shown here come from a man aged 18 to 29 who had mild COVID-19 (a few samples of this study predate the infection). Cell type and time point are not known. CDR3s include the opening cysteine and the closing phenylalanine or tryptophan. The order of the fields is clone size, CDR3 length, V gene, CDR3 protein. Size values are once, few and many counts, or a class for expanded clones, and some rows have none.

abundance: few; len: 14; v_gene: TRBV2; CDR3aa: CASTHRDRPEEQYF
abundance: .; len: 13; v_gene: TRBV2; CDR3aa: CANRDSKNSPLHF
abundance: few; len: 13; v_gene: TRBV10-3; CDR3aa: CAIKSPARDTQYF
abundance: many; len: 15; v_gene: TRBV6-5; CDR3aa: CASSYSGSGANVLTF
abundance: .; len: 13; v_gene: TRBV19; CDR3aa: CASQGQMNTEAFF
abundance: .; len: 14; v_gene: TRBV7-3; CDR3aa: CASSSLGGTDTQYF
abundance: .; len: 15; v_gene: TRBV6-2/TRBV6-3; CDR3aa: CASSRSGTGADTQYF
abundance: .; len: 14; v_gene: TRBV10-2; CDR3aa: CASSEIGGNQPQHF
abundance: .; len: 13; v_gene: TRBV4-1; CDR3aa: CASSQTGINVLTF
abundance: .; len: 16; v_gene: TRBV7-9; CDR3aa: CASSFGERRNTGELFF
abundance: few; len: 13; v_gene: TRBV28; CDR3aa: CASSYLPDYGYTF
abundance: few; len: 14; v_gene: TRBV7-2; CDR3aa: CASSLGVGVETQYF
abundance: many; len: 14; v_gene: TRBV11-2; CDR3aa: CASSSDRFTDTQYF
abundance: few; len: 12; v_gene: TRBV6-4; CDR3aa: CASSDSGGSPHF
abundance: few; len: 15; v_gene: TRBV20-1; CDR3aa: CSARDPSGQSNGYTF
abundance: many; len: 12; v_gene: TRBV24-1; CDR3aa: CATSARRGELFF
abundance: few; len: 14; v_gene: TRBV11-2; CDR3aa: CASSRTGQAETQYF
abundance: many; len: 16; v_gene: TRBV7-3; CDR3aa: CASSRPPGTSDNEQFF
abundance: few; len: 13; v_gene: TRBV6-2/TRBV6-3; CDR3aa: CASSQGVVTEAFF
abundance: .; len: 13; v_gene: TRBV20-1; CDR3aa: CSASGGDSYEQYF
abundance: .; len: 14; v_gene: TRBV5-1; CDR3aa: CASSLATRGNEQFF
abundance: few; len: 13; v_gene: TRBV2; CDR3aa: CASRGDVNYGYTF
abundance: .; len: 16; v_gene: TRBV20-1; CDR3aa: CSARGTGWLSSYEQYF
abundance: once; len: 16; v_gene: TRBV11-2; CDR3aa: CASSLKGGLFSAEAFF
abundance: .; len: 14; v_gene: TRBV6-5; CDR3aa: CASRHRGSTDTQYF
abundance: .; len: 13; v_gene: TRBV12-3/TRBV12-4; CDR3aa: CASRPQGPTEAFF
abundance: .; len: 16; v_gene: TRBV6-5; CDR3aa: CASSLSGTGVEDEQYF
abundance: .; len: 16; v_gene: TRBV5-6; CDR3aa: CASSLSGQGFPTEAFF